This T cell receptor beta chain was profiled in a study of cytomegalovirus exposure and HLA in healthy donors. Concerning this clone itself: Its target is not known.

The PCR employed 60 Vbeta primers together with 13 Jbeta primers. Produced via immunoSEQ multiplex PCR; TCRdb's table is partial and in-frame only. The sample has more than 100,000 clones. The CDR3 contains 14 residues. Germline V gene sequence: CDR1 LNHNV, CDR2 YYDKDF (reference sequence). The germline V and J ends were trimmed by 4 bases and 1 base, with 10 bases remaining between them. Study-wide points: Later findings reportedly placed an Asian-associated ancestry cluster below the approximately 670-donor mean for N-insertions. Confirmation was obtained in vitro that a few CMV-associated chains are specific for CMV antigens. Later analysis showed most CMV-associated TCR beta chains appearing HLA-restricted.

V gene TRBV15 combines with J gene TRBJ1-2; TRBD1 might be the D (6 bases). Sequenced input: PBMCs. This clonotype was obtained from a man aged 35-49 years in good health and CMV-seronegative. CDR3 DNA: TGTGCCACCAGCAAGGACAGAAATAACTATGGCTACACCTTC. Translating it yields CATSKDRNNYGYTF.